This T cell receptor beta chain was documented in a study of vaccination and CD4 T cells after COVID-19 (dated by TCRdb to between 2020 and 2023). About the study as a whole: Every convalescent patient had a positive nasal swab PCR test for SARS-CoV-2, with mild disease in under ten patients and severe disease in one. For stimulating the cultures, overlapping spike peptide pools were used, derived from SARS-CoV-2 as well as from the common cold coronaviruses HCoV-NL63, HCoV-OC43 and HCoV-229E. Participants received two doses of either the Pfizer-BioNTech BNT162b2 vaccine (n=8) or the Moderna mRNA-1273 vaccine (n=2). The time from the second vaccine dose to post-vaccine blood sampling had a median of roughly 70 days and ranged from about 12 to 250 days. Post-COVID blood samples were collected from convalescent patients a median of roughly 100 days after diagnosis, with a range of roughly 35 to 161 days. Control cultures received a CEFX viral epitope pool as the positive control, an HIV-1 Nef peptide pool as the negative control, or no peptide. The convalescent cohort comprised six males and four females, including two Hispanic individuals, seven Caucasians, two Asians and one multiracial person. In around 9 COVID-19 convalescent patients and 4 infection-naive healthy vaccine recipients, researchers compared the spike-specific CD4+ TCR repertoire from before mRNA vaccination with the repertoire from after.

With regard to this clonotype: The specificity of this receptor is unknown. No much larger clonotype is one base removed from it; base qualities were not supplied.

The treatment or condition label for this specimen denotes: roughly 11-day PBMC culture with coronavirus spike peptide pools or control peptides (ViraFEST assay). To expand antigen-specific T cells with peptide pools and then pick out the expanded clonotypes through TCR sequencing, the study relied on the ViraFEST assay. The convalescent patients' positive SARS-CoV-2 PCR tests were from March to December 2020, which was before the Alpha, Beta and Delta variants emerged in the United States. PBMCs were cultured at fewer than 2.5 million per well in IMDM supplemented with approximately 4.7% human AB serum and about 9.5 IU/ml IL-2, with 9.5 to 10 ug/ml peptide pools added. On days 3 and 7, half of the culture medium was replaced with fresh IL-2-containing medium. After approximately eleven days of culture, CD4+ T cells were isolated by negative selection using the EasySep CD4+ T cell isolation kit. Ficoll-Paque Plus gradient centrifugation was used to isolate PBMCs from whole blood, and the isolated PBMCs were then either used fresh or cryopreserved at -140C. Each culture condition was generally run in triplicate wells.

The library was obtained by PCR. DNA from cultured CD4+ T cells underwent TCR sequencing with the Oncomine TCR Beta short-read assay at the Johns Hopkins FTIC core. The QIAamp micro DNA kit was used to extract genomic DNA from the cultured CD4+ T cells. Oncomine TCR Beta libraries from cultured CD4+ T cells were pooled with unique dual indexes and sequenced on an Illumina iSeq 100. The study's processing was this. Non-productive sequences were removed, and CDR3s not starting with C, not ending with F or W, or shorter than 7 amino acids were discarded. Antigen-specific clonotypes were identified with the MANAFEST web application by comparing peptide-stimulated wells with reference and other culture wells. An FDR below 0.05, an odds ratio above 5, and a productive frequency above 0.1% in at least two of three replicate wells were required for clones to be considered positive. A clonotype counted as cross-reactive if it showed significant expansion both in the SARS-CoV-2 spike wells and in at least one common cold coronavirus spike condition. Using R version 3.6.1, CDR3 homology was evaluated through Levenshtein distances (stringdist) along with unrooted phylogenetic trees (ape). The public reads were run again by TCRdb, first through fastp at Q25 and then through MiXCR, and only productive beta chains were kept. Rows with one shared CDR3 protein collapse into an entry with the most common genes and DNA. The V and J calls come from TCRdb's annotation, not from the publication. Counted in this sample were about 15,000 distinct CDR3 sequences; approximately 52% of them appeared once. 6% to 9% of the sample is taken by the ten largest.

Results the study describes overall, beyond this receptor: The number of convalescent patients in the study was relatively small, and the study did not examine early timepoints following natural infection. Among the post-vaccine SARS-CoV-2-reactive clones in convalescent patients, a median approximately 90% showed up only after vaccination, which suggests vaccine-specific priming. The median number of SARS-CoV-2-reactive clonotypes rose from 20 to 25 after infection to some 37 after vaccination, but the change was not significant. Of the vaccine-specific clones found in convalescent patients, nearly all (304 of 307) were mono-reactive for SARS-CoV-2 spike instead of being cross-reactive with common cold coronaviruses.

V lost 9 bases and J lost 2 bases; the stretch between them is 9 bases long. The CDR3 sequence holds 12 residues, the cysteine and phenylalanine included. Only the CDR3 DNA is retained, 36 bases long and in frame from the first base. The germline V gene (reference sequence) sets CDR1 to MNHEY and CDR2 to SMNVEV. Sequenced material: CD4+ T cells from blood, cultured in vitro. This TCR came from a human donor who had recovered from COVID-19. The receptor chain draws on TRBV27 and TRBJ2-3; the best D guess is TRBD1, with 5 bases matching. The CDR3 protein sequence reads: CARGRSTDTQYF. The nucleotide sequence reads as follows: TGTGCCAGGGGGCGGTCCACAGATACGCAGTATTTT.